The clone carrying this T cell receptor (beta chain) was recorded only once. This entry comes from a study of shared clonotypes between healthy human individuals. Whole-study context: The donor group consisted of a couple of women and three men, aged 18 to 49.

Naive CD8 cells, CD45RO-negative and positively selected for CCR7, excluded terminally differentiated effector memory CD45RA+ cells. Donors, healthy HIV-negative adults, lacked recent acute infections or vaccinations. The repertoire was sequenced with immunoSEQ multiplex PCR; TCRdb's copy has only in-frame clones and lacks some. The sample holds about 680,000 clones, 90% to 95% seen once. Germline trimming cut 4 bases from V and 0 bases from J; bases unmatched to any gene: 3. The CDR3 covers 15 residues. From germline, CDR1 is PRHDT and CDR2 FYEKMQ (reference sequence). The source is a man aged 30 to 39 in good health. This rearrangement joins TRBV13 to TRBJ2-7; 10 nucleotides match TRBD2. Sequenced material: naive CD8+ T cells sorted from blood. The DNA of the CDR3 is TGTGCCAGCAGCTCCGGACTAGCGGACTCCTACGAGCAGTACTTC. Translation gives CASSSGLADSYEQYF. Together with reference TRBV13 and TRBJ2-7, the CDR3 gives the full variable domain: AAGVIQSPRHLIKEKRETATLKCYPIPRHDTVYWYQQGPGQDPQFLISFYEKMQSDKGSIPDRFSAQQFSDYHSELNMSSLELGDSALYFCASSSGLADSYEQYFGPGTRLTVT.